This paragraph reports one T cell receptor (beta chain). Antigen specificity is unknown. These data belong to a study of graft-versus-host responses after intestinal transplantation. For the study at large: Anti-thymocyte globulin served as induction for all recipients, who then took tacrolimus and steroids for three to four years. Study results and limitations: The highest levels of circulating GvH clones went along with early declines in HvG clones after transplant.

V gave up 1 base and J gave up 12 bases, with 13 bases separating them. Per the germline V gene, CDR1 is KGHSH and CDR2 is LQKENI. There are 13 residues in the CDR3. The protocol was immunoSEQ multiplex PCR, while the TCRdb copy is restricted to in-frame clones and leaves out a portion. Of roughly 28,000 clones in the sample, roughly 85% were seen once. The TCR sequence derives from a human patient who received an intestinal transplant, so some T cells may come from the graft donor. The sequencing used PBMCs, collected 450 to 480 days after intestinal transplantation. The rearrangement links TRBV18 to TRBJ2-1, with D possibly being TRBD1 (5 bases). The CDR3 region has the DNA TGTGCCAGCTCACCACAGGGGAATGTAGGGCAGTTCTTC. Residues: CASSPQGNVGQFF. The variable domain in full, with the rest retrieved from reference TRBV18 and TRBJ2-1, is NAGVMQNPRHLVRRRGQEARLRCSPMKGHSHVYWYRQLPEEGLKFMVYLQKENIIDESGMPKERFSAEFPKEGPSILRIQQVVRGDSAAYFCASSPQGNVGQFFGPGTRLTVL.